These 10 T cell receptor beta chains were all obtained from the same sample, sequenced in a study of cytomegalovirus exposure and HLA in healthy donors. PCR involved 60 Vbeta and 13 Jbeta primers. Here immunoSEQ multiplex PCR was the method, and the copy in TCRdb shows in-frame clones only, minus some. Here the sample spans about 76,000 clones, 55% to 85% being singletons. What was sequenced was PBMCs. All receptors derive from a woman in her 40s in good health and CMV-seropositive.

The rearrangement joins TRBV6-1 to TRBJ1-1; D gene unclear. CDR3 length: 12 residues. The V gene lost 6 bases and the J gene lost 4 bases, with 9 bases spanning the gap. Germline V gene lookup returns CDR1 MNHNS and CDR2 SASEGT. The CDR3 protein is CASRHLGTEAFF. The CDR3, as DNA: TGTGCCAGCAGGCATCTAGGCACTGAAGCTTTCTTT.

In its sample, this clone was seen once. The gene calls are TRBV7-9 and TRBJ1-1; possible D gene TRBD1, 6 bases. Germline loops: CDR1 SEHNR, CDR2 FQNEAQ (reference sequence). Between the trimmed V and J ends, which lost 6 bases and 1 base, there was a span of 12 bases. The CDR3 runs to 14 residues. CDR3 nucleotide sequence: TGTGCCAGCAGTCGGGACATTAAGAACACTGAAGCTTTCTTT. Residues: CASSRDIKNTEAFF.

The chain has TRBV13 and TRBJ2-1; 7 nucleotides agree with TRBD2. CDR1 is PRHDT, CDR2 FYEKMQ, per germline (reference sequence). V lost 8 bases and J lost 7; bases outside the gene matches: 11. This CDR3 region has 14 residues. The CDR3 loop reads CASSGTNSLNEQFF. The CDR3 nucleotides read TGTGCCAGCTCCGGGACTAATTCCCTTAATGAGCAGTTCTTC.

The chain joins TRBV5-1 to TRBJ2-7, with D maybe TRBD2 (5 bases). The CDR3 has 14 amino acids. V was pared by 0 bases and J by 4 bases, with 11 bases between. The germline V gene encodes CDR1 SGHRS and CDR2 YFSETQ. The CDR3 here is CASSLDAGSYEQYF. CDR3 in DNA: TGCGCCAGCAGCTTGGATGCGGGCAGTTACGAGCAGTACTTC.

The CDR3 DNA is TGTGCCAGCAGCAATCCGACAGGGTTTAGAGGACATGGCTACACCTTC. Translated, it gives CASSNPTGFRGHGYTF. The rearrangement uses TRBV6-6 and TRBJ1-2; 7 positions agree with TRBD1. The CDR3 loop spans 16 amino acids. J gave up 6 bases and V 6 bases, and 16 bases lay outside the gene matches. CDR1 MNHNY and CDR2 SVGAGI come from the germline V gene (reference sequence).

This chain links TRBV5-1 with TRBJ1-4, with 10 bases that match TRBD1. The length of the CDR3 is 15 residues. Germline CDR1 is SGHRS and CDR2 is YFSETQ. Unmatched junction bases numbered 5, after V lost 4 bases and J lost 5 bases. The chain's CDR3 is CASSMGTGENEKLFF. CDR3 bases: TGCGCCAGCAGCATGGGGACAGGGGAGAATGAAAAACTGTTTTTT.

V is TRBV27 and J is TRBJ1-1; D may be TRBD1 (6 bases). The CDR3 has 14 amino acids. Germline V gene data show CDR1 as MNHEY and CDR2 as SMNVEV (reference sequence). The V end lost 3 bases, the J end lost 1 base, and 9 bases lay between the germline ends. CDR3: CASSLQGWNTEAFF. The CDR3 DNA reads as TGTGCCAGCAGTTTGCAGGGGTGGAACACTGAAGCTTTCTTT.

This chain uses TRBV19 with TRBJ2-7; 8 bases are shared with TRBD1. This CDR3 contains 14 residues. The trim removed 5 bases at V and 1 base at J, leaving 4 bases unmatched. Germline loops: CDR1 LNHDA, CDR2 SQIVND (reference sequence). The CDR3 DNA reads TGTGCCAGTAGTGCCCAGGGGGCGTCCTACGAGCAGTACTTC. Its protein product is CASSAQGASYEQYF. Looking up the rest from reference TRBV19 and TRBJ2-7 gives the full variable domain: DGGITQSPKYLFRKEGQNVTLSCEQNLNHDAMYWYRQDPGQGLRLIYYSQIVNDFQKGDIAEGYSVSREKKESFPLTVTSAQKNPTAFYLCASSAQGASYEQYFGPGTRLTVT.

The V gene is TRBV19, the J gene TRBJ2-5; the D gene is possibly TRBD1 (6 bases). The J call may be incorrect, as the DNA end agrees better with TRBJ2-7. This CDR3 comprises 15 residues. CDR1 is LNHDA and CDR2 is SQIVND in the germline V gene (reference sequence). In DNA, the CDR3 is TGTGCCAGTAGTGCCGGGACCGGGACCAGGGGCGAGCAGTACTTC. Encoded protein: CASSAGTGTRGEQYF.

This chain links TRBV5-1 with TRBJ1-2; 9 nucleotides line up with TRBD1. J lost 7 bases, V lost 0 bases, and 4 bases had no gene match. The length of the CDR3 is 14 residues. CDR1 SGHRS and CDR2 YFSETQ come from the germline V gene. In DNA, the CDR3 is TGCGCCAGCAGCTTGGAGGACAGGGGCGCTGGCTACACCTTC. Amino acids: CASSLEDRGAGYTF.